This T cell receptor (beta chain) was documented in a study of control samples from healthy donors and cancer patients. Using immunoSEQ multiplex PCR, the repertoire was profiled, and TCRdb retains in-frame clones only, with some absent. The table includes around 130,000 clones, more than 70% detected once. CDR1 is SQVTM and CDR2 is ANQGSEA in the germline V gene. The CDR3 totals 14 residues. V was cut by 4 bases and J by 1 base, with 13 bases left in between. The clonotype comes from a man aged 50-59 years in good health. The chain joins TRBV29-1 to TRBJ1-1, with TRBD1 as a possible D gene (6 bases). Material for sequencing was blood. CDR3 nucleotide sequence: TGCAGCGTTGCTTCGGGACAAACGAACACTGAAGCTTTCTTT. It yields the protein CSVASGQTNTEAFF.